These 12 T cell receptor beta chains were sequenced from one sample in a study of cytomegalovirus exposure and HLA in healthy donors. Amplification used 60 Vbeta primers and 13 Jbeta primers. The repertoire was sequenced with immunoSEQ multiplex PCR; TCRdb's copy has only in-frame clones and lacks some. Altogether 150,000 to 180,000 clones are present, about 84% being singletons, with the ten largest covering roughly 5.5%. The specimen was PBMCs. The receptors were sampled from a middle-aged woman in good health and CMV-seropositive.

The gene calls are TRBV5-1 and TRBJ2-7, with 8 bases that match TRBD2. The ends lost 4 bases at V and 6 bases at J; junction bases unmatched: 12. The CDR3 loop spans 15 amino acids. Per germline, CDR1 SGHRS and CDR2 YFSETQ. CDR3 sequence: CASSHSGSILSEQYF. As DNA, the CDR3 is TGCGCCAGCAGCCACAGCGGGAGTATCCTCTCCGAGCAGTACTTC.

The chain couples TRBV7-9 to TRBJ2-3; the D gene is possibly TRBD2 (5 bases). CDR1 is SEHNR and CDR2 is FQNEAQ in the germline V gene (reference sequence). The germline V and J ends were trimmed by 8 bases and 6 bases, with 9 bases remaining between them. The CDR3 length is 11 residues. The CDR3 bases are TGTGCCAGCGCCGGGGAGGATACGCAGTATTTT. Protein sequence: CASAGEDTQYF.

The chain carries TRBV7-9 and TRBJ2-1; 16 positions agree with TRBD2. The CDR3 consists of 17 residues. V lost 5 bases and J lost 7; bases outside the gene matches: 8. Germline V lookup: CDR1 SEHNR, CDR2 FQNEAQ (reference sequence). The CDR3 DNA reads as TGTGCCAGCAGCCACGGGACTAGCGGGAGGGGGTTAAATGAGCAGTTCTTC. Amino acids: CASSHGTSGRGLNEQFF.

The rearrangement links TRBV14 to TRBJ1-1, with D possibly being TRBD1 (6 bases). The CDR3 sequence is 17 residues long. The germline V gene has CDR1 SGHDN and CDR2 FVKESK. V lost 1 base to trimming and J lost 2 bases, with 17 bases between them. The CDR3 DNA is TGTGCCAGCAGCCAAGTTTGGACAGCCGAGAGAAACACTGAAGCTTTCTTT. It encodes CASSQVWTAERNTEAFF.

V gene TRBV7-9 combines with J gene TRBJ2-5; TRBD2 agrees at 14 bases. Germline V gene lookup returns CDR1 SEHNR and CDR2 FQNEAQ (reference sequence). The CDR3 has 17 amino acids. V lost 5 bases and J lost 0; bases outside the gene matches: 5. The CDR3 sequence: CASSPGLAGVYQETQYF. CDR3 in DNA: TGTGCCAGCAGCCCGGGACTAGCGGGAGTGTACCAAGAGACCCAGTACTTC.

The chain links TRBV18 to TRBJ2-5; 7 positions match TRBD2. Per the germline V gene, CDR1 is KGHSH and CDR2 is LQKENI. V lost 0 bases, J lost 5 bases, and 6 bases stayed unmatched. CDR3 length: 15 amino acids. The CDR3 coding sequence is TGTGCCAGCTCACCACCCGGCGGGAGCTATGAGACCCAGTACTTC. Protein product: CASSPPGGSYETQYF.

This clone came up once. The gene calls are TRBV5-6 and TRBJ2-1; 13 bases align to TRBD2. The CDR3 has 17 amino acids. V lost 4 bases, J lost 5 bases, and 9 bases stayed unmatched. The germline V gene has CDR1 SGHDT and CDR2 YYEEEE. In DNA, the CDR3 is TGTGCCAGCAGCCCCCACGCGGGACTAGCGGGACACAATGAGCAGTTCTTC. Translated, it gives CASSPHAGLAGHNEQFF.

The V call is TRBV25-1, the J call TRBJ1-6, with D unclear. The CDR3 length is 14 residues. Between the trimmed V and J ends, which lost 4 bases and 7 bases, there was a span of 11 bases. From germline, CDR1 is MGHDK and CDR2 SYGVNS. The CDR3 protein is CASSGHPANSPLHF. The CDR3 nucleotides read TGTGCCAGCAGTGGGCACCCCGCAAATTCACCCCTCCACTTT.

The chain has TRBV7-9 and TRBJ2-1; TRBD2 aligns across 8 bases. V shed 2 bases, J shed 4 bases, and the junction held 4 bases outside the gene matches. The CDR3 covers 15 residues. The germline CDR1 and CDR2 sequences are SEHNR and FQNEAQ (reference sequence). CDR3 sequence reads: CASSLLGGRYNEQFF. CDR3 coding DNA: TGTGCCAGCAGCTTACTAGGCGGGAGGTACAATGAGCAGTTCTTC.

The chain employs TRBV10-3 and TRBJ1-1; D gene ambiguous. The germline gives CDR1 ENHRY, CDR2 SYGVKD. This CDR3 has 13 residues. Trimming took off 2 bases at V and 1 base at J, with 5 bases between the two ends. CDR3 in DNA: TGTGCCATCAGTGAGGAACAGAACACTGAAGCTTTCTTT. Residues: CAISEEQNTEAFF.

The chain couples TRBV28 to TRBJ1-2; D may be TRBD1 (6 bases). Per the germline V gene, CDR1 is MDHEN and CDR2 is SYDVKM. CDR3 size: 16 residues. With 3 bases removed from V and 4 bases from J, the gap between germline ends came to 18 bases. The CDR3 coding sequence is TGTGCCAGCAGTTTCGGGGGGGCAGGGCCGGGCTATGGCTACACCTTC. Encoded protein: CASSFGGAGPGYGYTF.

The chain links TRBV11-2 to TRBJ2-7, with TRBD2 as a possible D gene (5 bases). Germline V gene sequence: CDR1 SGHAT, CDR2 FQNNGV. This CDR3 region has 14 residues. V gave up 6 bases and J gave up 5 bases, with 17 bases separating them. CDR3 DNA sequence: TGTGCCAGCAGGCAGAGGGAAAAGGGCAACGAGCAGTACTTC. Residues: CASRQREKGNEQYF. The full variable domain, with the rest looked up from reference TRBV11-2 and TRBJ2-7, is EAGVAQSPRYKIIEKRQSVAFWCNPISGHATLYWYQQILGQGPKLLIQFQNNGVVDDSQLPKDRFSAERLKGVDSTLKIQPAKLEDSAVYLCASRQREKGNEQYFGPGTRLTVT.